This entry features one TCR beta chain sequence. It has no known antigen specificity. Base qualities were left out, and no much larger clone turns up one base away. The sample is drawn from a study of blood T cell repertoires in COVID-19 (dated by TCRdb to 2019 to 2021). Regarding the study in general: The collaborator samples originated in the United States, Italy and Spain and spanned the acute and convalescent phases of COVID-19. The prospective study material was composed of cDNA or gDNA derived from T cells, B-cell-depleted T cells, or PBMCs. The dataset comprised deeply sampled blood TCRbeta repertoires from subjects exposed to, actively infected with, or recovered from COVID-19. The repertoires were made available in a free public database intended to serve as a resource for research on the immune response to SARS-CoV-2. Samples were obtained from the ongoing ImmuneRACE study (first 160 participants) and from approximately 1,200 subjects provided by 6 global collaborators. Sample metadata almost always included a de-identified subject ID, COVID-19 status, age in years and sex. Where available, HLA class I and class II types were taken from metadata supplied by the sample provider and were not determined by assay-based typing.

The CDR3 spans 17 residues, from the cysteine through the phenylalanine. Kept here is only the CDR3 DNA, which spans 51 bases and is read in frame from base 1. Cut back by 3 bases and 0 bases, the V and J ends lie 16 bases apart. Based on the germline V gene (reference sequence), the CDR1 and CDR2 sequences are SGHNT and YYREEE. Participants in the prospective study were aged roughly 18 to 100 years, lived in some 24 United States geographic areas, and enrolled through a virtual design. In the prospective study, cohorts were assigned on the basis of participant-reported clinical history obtained from a screening survey and a study questionnaire. Exposed participants were defined as having been in contact with someone with a PCR-confirmed or clinician-diagnosed COVID-19 case within 2 weeks of study entry. Each participant in the prospective study had whole blood, serum and a nasopharyngeal or oropharyngeal swab collected by mobile phlebotomists. Prospective study participants could optionally give additional blood draws and questionnaires over a roughly 2-month period. Blood samples from the prospective study were shipped frozen or at room temperature prior to DNA extraction.

The immunoSEQ Assay, a bias-controlled multiplex PCR, was used to amplify TCRbeta CDR3 regions from genomic DNA. The authors processed their data as follows. Nucleated cell counts per sample were estimated from amplification of reference gene primers within the assay. To quantify the absolute abundance of each unique TCRbeta CDR3 rearrangement, sequence reads were collapsed and filtered. For each sample, productive Simpson clonality was calculated by taking the square root of Simpson's diversity index across productive rearrangements. TCRdb re-hosts the immuneACCESS table, in-frame sequences only. Its copies lack some clones; in the studies checked, an unresolved V gene accounts for under half of them, and the cause for the rest is not known. That table supplies the V and J calls and clone size; D and trimming were determined from the DNA. The sample table lists 250,000 to 300,000 clones, approximately 82% of them with a count of one. More than 4% of the sample lies in the top ten.

The paper as a whole reports these results and caveats: Clinical and demographic metadata were provided uncurated, with the amount varying by source and participant.

The sample comprised PBMCs or T cells enriched from blood (not recorded which). The sequence derives from a man aged 35 to 55 who had been exposed to COVID-19. The V gene is TRBV5-4 and the J gene is TRBJ2-1; 7 matching bases give a weak D call of TRBD2. The CDR3 loop reads CASSSNGGGFSYNEQFF. The nucleotide sequence reads as follows: TGTGCCAGCAGCTCAAATGGGGGGGGCTTCTCCTACAATGAGCAGTTCTTC. The full variable domain, with segments outside the CDR3 supplied by the reference TRBV5-4 and TRBJ2-1 proteins, appears as ETGVTQSPTHLIKTRGQQVTLRCSSQSGHNTVSWYQQALGQGPQFIFQYYREEENGRGNFPPRFSGLQFPNYSSELNVNALELDDSALYLCASSSNGGGFSYNEQFFGPGTRLTVL.